The 13 T cell receptor beta chains presented below share a single source sample, sequenced in a study of T cells after yellow fever vaccination. Using its own MiXCR run on the 5' RACE reads, TCRdb lists one record per CDR3 protein. Found here are about 630,000 distinct CDR3 sequences, 10% to 15% of them singletons; the top ten hold around 14%. The source material was PBMCs, sampled on the day of the yellow fever booster vaccination. These receptors all come from a man aged 25 to 40 who received the YFV17D yellow fever vaccine.

This clonotype has more than one count but fewer than ten. The rearrangement joins TRBV9 to TRBJ2-1, with 8 bases fitting TRBD2. Germline CDR1 reads SGDLS; CDR2 reads YYNGEE. CDR3 length equals 16 residues. The ends lost 0 bases at V and 2 bases at J; junction bases unmatched: 4. The DNA of the CDR3 is TGTGCCAGCAGCGTAGAGGCAGCGGGAGCCTACAATGAGCAGTTCTTC. Protein: CASSVEAAGAYNEQFF.

There are many counts of this clonotype. The gene calls are TRBV10-2 and TRBJ2-1, with D possibly matching TRBD2 (6 bases). V was pared by 5 bases and J by 0 bases, with 17 bases between. The CDR3 covers 17 residues. The germline V gene encodes CDR1 WSHSY and CDR2 SAAADI. The CDR3 here is CASSRGLREPSYNEQFF. CDR3 nucleotides: TGCGCCAGCAGTAGGGGACTGCGGGAACCCTCCTACAATGAGCAGTTCTTC.

The chain carries TRBV6-2 or TRBV6-3 and TRBJ2-7; the D gene could be TRBD1 or TRBD2 (5 bases each). Germline values: CDR1 MNHEY, CDR2 SVGEGT. Trimming cost V 8 bases and J 6 bases, with 20 bases left between them. There are 14 residues in the CDR3. CDR3: CASRGSKTFTEQYF. The CDR3 DNA is TGTGCCAGCCGGGGCAGCAAAACATTTACCGAGCAGTACTTC.

This clonotype was observed at least ten times. The rearrangement links TRBV20-1 to TRBJ1-1; tentative D call: TRBD1 (5 bases). The CDR3 contains 14 residues. V shed 2 bases and J shed 4 bases, with 14 bases lying between them. The germline CDR1 and CDR2 sequences are DFQATT and SNEGSKA (reference sequence). CDR3 residues: CSARRAGWGTEAFF. DNA for the CDR3: TGCAGTGCTAGAAGAGCAGGGTGGGGCACTGAAGCTTTCTTT.

V and J are TRBV20-1 and TRBJ2-3; 10 bases line up with TRBD2. The CDR3 is made up of 17 amino acids. The V and J ends lost 3 bases and 3 bases, in that order; junction bases with no gene match: 12. Germline CDR1 DFQATT, CDR2 SNEGSKA (reference sequence). The CDR3, as DNA: TGCAGTGCTAGTGGAGGGCCTAGCGGGAGTTATACAGATACGCAGTATTTT. Its protein product is CSASGGPSGSYTDTQYF.

The table lists this clonotype with a few counts. The rearrangement links TRBV6-1 to TRBJ2-1, with a possible D match to TRBD1 (5 bases). The germline V gene encodes CDR1 MNHNS and CDR2 SASEGT. The V and J ends lost 6 bases and 8 bases respectively, with 14 bases between them. The CDR3 loop spans 13 amino acids. DNA of the CDR3: TGTGCCAGCAGCCCCACAGGCCGCTATGAGCAGTTCTTC. It specifies CASSPTGRYEQFF.

Only a few counts were recorded for this clonotype. The chain links TRBV7-9 to TRBJ1-3; D gene uncertain. The CDR3 runs to 13 residues. The V gene's germline CDR1 is SEHNR and CDR2 FQNEAQ (reference sequence). V was pared by 5 bases and J by 3 bases, with 8 bases between. The CDR3 protein is CASSGLFGNTIYF. In DNA form, the CDR3 reads TGTGCCAGCAGCGGGCTATTTGGAAACACCATATATTTT.

This chain connects TRBV20-1 to TRBJ2-3, with D perhaps given as TRBD1 or TRBD2 (5 bases each). Germline V CDR1 and CDR2: DFQATT, SNEGSKA (reference sequence). V was pared by 6 bases and J by 7 bases, with 23 bases between. The CDR3 contains 15 residues. CDR3 in amino acids: CSASKPGRGTHTQYF. The CDR3 bases are TGCAGTGCAAGCAAACCGGGACGGGGCACGCATACGCAGTATTTT.

The chain has TRBV20-1 and TRBJ2-3; no definite D call. There are 14 residues in the CDR3. Trimming left V 2 bases short and J 8 bases short, with 17 bases between. CDR1 DFQATT and CDR2 SNEGSKA come from the germline V gene (reference sequence). The CDR3 region is CSARSSFQTSTQYF. The CDR3 DNA reads as TGCAGTGCTAGATCCTCGTTCCAGACCTCTACGCAGTATTTT.

This clonotype was seen only a few times. The CDR3, as DNA: TGTGCCTGGAGTGTACATAGTAGTGGGAACCTCTACAATGAGCAGTTCTTC. Translation gives CAWSVHSSGNLYNEQFF. V usage is TRBV30 and J usage is TRBJ2-1; D uncertain. The CDR3 consists of 17 residues. Germline values: CDR1 GTSNPN, CDR2 SVGIG (reference sequence). V lost 0 bases and J lost 3, with 18 bases in between.

V and J are TRBV18 and TRBJ2-5, with a tentative D call TRBD2 (6 bases). The germline V and J ends were trimmed by 3 bases and 7 bases, with 9 bases remaining between them. The germline CDR1 and CDR2 sequences are KGHSH and LQKENI. This CDR3 comprises 12 residues. CDR3 protein: CASSPRGGTQYF. In nucleotides, the CDR3 is TGTGCCAGCTCACCTAGGGGAGGGACCCAGTACTTC.

This clonotype was counted many times. The V and J genes are TRBV7-2 and TRBJ2-2, with D unresolved. V lost 1 base, J lost 1 base, and 7 bases lay in between. Per germline, CDR1 SGHTA and CDR2 FQGNSA. The CDR3 contains 15 residues. The CDR3 coding sequence is TGTGCCAGCAGCTTAGATCGGTGGAACACCGGGGAGCTGTTTTTT. Protein sequence: CASSLDRWNTGELFF.

The chain uses TRBV18 and TRBJ2-4, with TRBD2 matching over 7 bases. With 4 bases clipped from V and 3 bases from J, the junction kept 6 bases outside the gene matches. The CDR3 extends over 15 amino acids. The germline V gene encodes CDR1 KGHSH and CDR2 LQKENI. In DNA, the CDR3 is TGTGCCAGCTCACGGGAGGGCCTCGGCAAAAACATTCAGTACTTC. As protein: CASSREGLGKNIQYF.